These 15 T cell receptor beta chains share one sample of origin, sequenced in a study of blood T cell repertoires in COVID-19. Sequencing was performed with immunoSEQ multiplex PCR; in TCRdb, only in-frame clones are kept and a portion is missing. Among some 200,000 clones listed, about 90% were seen once. Sequenced: peripheral blood. These receptors were taken from a man aged 18-30 years with active or convalescent COVID-19.

The chain employs TRBV4-1 and TRBJ1-4; D unresolved. The CDR3 is 15 residues long. Germline lookup yields CDR1 MGHRA and CDR2 YSYEKL. The V end was cut by 1 base, the J end by 0 bases, with 6 bases between. CDR3 amino acids: CASSQVNPTNEKLFF. CDR3 nucleotides: TGCGCCAGCAGCCAAGTTAATCCAACTAATGAAAAACTGTTTTTT.

The rearrangement uses TRBV24-1 and TRBJ1-1; TRBD1 matches 8 bases. Germline V gives CDR1 KGHDR, CDR2 SFDVKD. The CDR3 consists of 16 residues. The V and J ends lost 6 bases and 3 bases, in that order; junction bases with no gene match: 11. The CDR3 sequence is CATSTRTGRVHTEAFF. The CDR3 nucleotides read TGTGCCACCAGTACTCGGACAGGGAGAGTTCACACTGAAGCTTTCTTT.

V is TRBV28 and J is TRBJ1-1, with a weak D call TRBD1 (5 bases). The V and J ends lost 2 bases and 4 bases respectively, with 11 bases between them. The germline V gene has CDR1 MDHEN and CDR2 SYDVKM. The CDR3 is made up of 14 amino acids. The CDR3 loop reads CASSLPTVITEAFF. The DNA for the CDR3 is TGTGCCAGCAGTTTACCGACAGTAATCACTGAAGCTTTCTTT.

The chain is built from TRBV6-6 and TRBJ2-7; D may be TRBD2 (5 bases). Germline V lookup: CDR1 MNHNY, CDR2 SVGAGI (reference sequence). The CDR3 has 13 amino acids. V was pared by 5 bases and J by 0 bases, with 8 bases between. CDR3 region: CASSTRGSYEQYF. The CDR3, as DNA: TGTGCCAGCAGTACCCGGGGCTCCTACGAGCAGTACTTC.

The genes are TRBV5-4 and TRBJ1-4; D may be TRBD1 (5 bases). V shed 3 bases and J shed 0 bases, with 6 bases lying between them. There are 14 residues in the CDR3. Germline V lookup: CDR1 SGHNT, CDR2 YYREEE (reference sequence). In DNA form, the CDR3 reads TGTGCCAGCAGCTCAGGGTCAACTAATGAAAAACTGTTTTTT. This translates into CASSSGSTNEKLFF.

This clone was observed a single time. The V and J genes are TRBV20-1 and TRBJ2-2; 8 bases line up with TRBD2. The trim removed 3 bases at V and 0 bases at J, leaving 6 bases unmatched. This CDR3 is built from 16 residues. Germline assignment: CDR1 DFQATT and CDR2 SNEGSKA (reference sequence). CDR3 sequence reads: CSASDLSGANTGELFF. DNA for the CDR3: TGCAGTGCTAGTGACCTTAGCGGGGCGAACACCGGGGAGCTGTTTTTT.

This chain joins TRBV6-5 and TRBJ2-7, with a tentative D call TRBD1 (6 bases). V was trimmed by 7 bases and J by 1 base, leaving 14 bases between them. The length of the CDR3 is 14 residues. CDR1 is MNHEY and CDR2 is SVGAGI in the germline V gene. The CDR3 coding sequence is TGTGCCAGCACTAGGACAGTCGGTTCCTACGAGCAGTACTTC. Encoded protein: CASTRTVGSYEQYF.

This chain uses TRBV29-1 with TRBJ2-3; 9 positions agree with TRBD2. The CDR3 covers 13 residues. The ends lost 6 bases at V and 3 bases at J; junction bases unmatched: 4. Germline lookup yields CDR1 SQVTM and CDR2 ANQGSEA. In DNA, the CDR3 is TGCAGCGTCAGCGGGAGGTTGACAGATACGCAGTATTTT. Translation gives CSVSGRLTDTQYF.

This rearrangement joins TRBV11-2 to TRBJ2-1; 7 nucleotides agree with TRBD2. CDR1 is SGHAT and CDR2 is FQNNGV in the germline V gene. This CDR3 is 16 amino acids long. V lost 5 bases and J lost 6; bases outside the gene matches: 13. CDR3 in amino acids: CASSTGLAGVANEQFF. CDR3 nucleotide sequence: TGTGCCAGCAGCACGGGACTTGCGGGAGTGGCCAATGAGCAGTTCTTC.

The CDR3 bases are TGTGCCAGCAGCCCCGGGAATGGTAGAAACAATGAGCAGTTCTTC. The encoded protein is CASSPGNGRNNEQFF. The chain couples TRBV7-3 to TRBJ2-1; D might be TRBD2 (5 bases). This CDR3 is built from 15 residues. In germline, CDR1 is SGHTA, CDR2 FQGTGA. Trimming took 5 bases from V and 5 from J, leaving 16 bases between them.

J is TRBJ1-1 and V is TRBV6-2 or TRBV6-3; tentatively, D is TRBD1 (6 bases). Germline V gene lookup returns CDR1 MNHEY and CDR2 SVGEGT. This CDR3 is 18 amino acids long. Trimming pared 6 bases from V and 4 bases from J, leaving 27 bases between. CDR3 loop: CASSTFTAGPRGGTEAFF. In DNA, the CDR3 is TGTGCCAGCAGCACTTTTACCGCTGGCCCGAGAGGGGGCACTGAAGCTTTCTTT.

V usage is TRBV7-2 and J usage is TRBJ1-1; D is unresolved. Germline V gene lookup returns CDR1 SGHTA and CDR2 FQGNSA. This CDR3 has 14 residues. V was shortened by 0 bases and J by 2 bases, with 7 bases between the two germline ends. The CDR3 DNA follows: TGTGCCAGCAGCTTAGCATTAACAAACACTGAAGCTTTCTTT. Its protein is CASSLALTNTEAFF.

The sample holds one count of this clone. Other DNA sequences within the sample encode an identical CDR3. The gene calls are TRBV9 and TRBJ2-3, with 8 bases aligning to TRBD1. From germline, CDR1 is SGDLS and CDR2 YYNGEE. The CDR3 runs 16 residues. J gave up 0 bases and V 3 bases, and 6 bases lay outside the gene matches. CDR3 sequence (DNA): TGTGCCAGCAGCGCAAGAACAGGGGGGAGCACAGATACGCAGTATTTT. Its translation: CASSARTGGSTDTQYF.

The chain has TRBV9 and TRBJ1-2; possibly TRBD1 for D (6 bases). CDR1 SGDLS and CDR2 YYNGEE come from the germline V gene. V lost 4 bases to trimming and J lost 4 bases, with 20 bases between them. CDR3 length equals 16 residues. The CDR3 bases are TGTGCCAGCAGCTCACGACCGACGACAGGTACCTATGGCTACACCTTC. Protein sequence: CASSSRPTTGTYGYTF.

This clone occurred once. The gene calls are TRBV2 and TRBJ2-3; TRBD1 aligns across 9 bases. Trimming took 6 bases from V and 1 from J; bases not matched to a gene: 5. The CDR3 is 15 residues long. Germline-derived CDR1 and CDR2 are SNHLY and FYNNEI. CDR3 residues: CASSVRDRGTDTQYF. The CDR3 bases are TGTGCCAGCAGCGTCCGGGACAGGGGCACAGATACGCAGTATTTT.